The clone carrying this TCR beta chain has a handful of counts. This specimen comes from a study of cytomegalovirus exposure and HLA in healthy donors. About the study: Around 200 million T cells yielded some 100 million unique TCR beta sequences, as an earlier analysis found.

PCR used 60 Vbeta primers and 13 Jbeta primers. The table came from immunoSEQ multiplex PCR; TCRdb's copy has only in-frame clones and leaves some out. This sample carries around 140,000 clones, approximately 80% of them seen once, and the ten largest clones take around 2.9%. This CDR3 comprises 16 residues. Trimming removed 6 bases from V and 4 bases from J, with 21 bases in between. Germline loops: CDR1 MNHNY, CDR2 SVGAGI (reference sequence). The chain has TRBV6-6 and TRBJ1-1; D ambiguous. Sequencing was performed on PBMCs. The source of this sequence is a female donor in good health and CMV-seronegative. The CDR3 region has the DNA TGTGCCAGCAGCATATCTCGGGTCCCCAACCCCACTGAAGCTTTCTTT. This gives the protein CASSISRVPNPTEAFF.